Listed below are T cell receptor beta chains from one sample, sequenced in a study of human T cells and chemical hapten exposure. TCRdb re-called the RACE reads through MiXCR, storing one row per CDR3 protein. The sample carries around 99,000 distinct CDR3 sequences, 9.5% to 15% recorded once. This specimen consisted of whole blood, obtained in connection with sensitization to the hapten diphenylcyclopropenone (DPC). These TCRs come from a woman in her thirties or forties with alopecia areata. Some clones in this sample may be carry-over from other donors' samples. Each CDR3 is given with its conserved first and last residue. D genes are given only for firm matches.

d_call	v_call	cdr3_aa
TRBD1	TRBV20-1	CSAHRQGFEAFF
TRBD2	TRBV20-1	CSATRRSGRVNEQFF
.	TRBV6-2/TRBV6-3	CASSYPSGSSYEQYF
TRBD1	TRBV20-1	CSALTGVDIQYF
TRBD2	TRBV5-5	CASSQTSGSNFEFF
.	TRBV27	CASSTGQQGYEQYF
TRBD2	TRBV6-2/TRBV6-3	CASSSRTSGISDTQYF
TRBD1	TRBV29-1	CSGGQGSRQYF
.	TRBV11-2	CASSSMKGRRTDTQYF
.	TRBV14	CASSWGRTQSEVDEQFF
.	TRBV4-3	CASSQDYRATNEKLFF
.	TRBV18	CASSPRGESDEQYF
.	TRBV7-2	CASSLLARSSYNEQFF
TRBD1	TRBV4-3	CASSQVISTGGNEQFF
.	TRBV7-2	CASSQRLGADTQYF
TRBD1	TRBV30	CAWRPLRDRVNYGYTF
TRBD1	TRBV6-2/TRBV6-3	CASSWDRAYEQYF
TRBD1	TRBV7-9	CASSKRDSTGELFF
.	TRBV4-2	CASSQERHSSNYGYTF
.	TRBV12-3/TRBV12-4	CASKPGRRNTEAFF
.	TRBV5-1	CASSLADPYNEQFF
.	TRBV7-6	CASSRHSETQYF
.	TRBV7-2	CASSLGTLGAQYF
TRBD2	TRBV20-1	CSARGTSGHQETQYF
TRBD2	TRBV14	CASSQLASGTYEQYF
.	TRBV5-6	CASSSRVNTGELFF
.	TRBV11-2	CASSSRIWGRGEKLFF
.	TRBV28	CASLSIDSYNSPLHF
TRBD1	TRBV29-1	CSAADRVDTEAFF
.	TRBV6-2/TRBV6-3	CASSSSGPTNEQFF
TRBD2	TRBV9	CASSVDNGRSDTQYF
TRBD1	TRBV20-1	CSAIDRDRETQYF
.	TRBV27	CASRGPGGNQPQHF
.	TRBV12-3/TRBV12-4	CASSAWATEAFF
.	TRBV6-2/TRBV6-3	CASSSSRGVGPQHF
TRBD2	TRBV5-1	CASSPGLAGGGPPRNEQFF
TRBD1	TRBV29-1	CSVGDRGRQPQHF
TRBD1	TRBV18	CASSSGQGLAYEQYF
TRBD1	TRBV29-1	CSVADRTTNEKLFF
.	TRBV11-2	CASSFNPGKGGINEQYF
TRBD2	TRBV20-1	CSAVPGGSSYNEQFF
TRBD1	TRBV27	CASSRQGGPQHF
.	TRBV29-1	CSTSRGGEAFF
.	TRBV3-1	CASSQEGWPDTQYF
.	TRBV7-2	CARSQVYAGLSNQPQHF
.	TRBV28	CASRYPTGAPNTEAFF
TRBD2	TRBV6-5	CASSYMAGGNEQFF
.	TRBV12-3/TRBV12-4	CASSFGVGGANVLTF
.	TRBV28	CASRGGSYNEQFF
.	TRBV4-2	CASSQVVHGGRYEAFF
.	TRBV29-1	CSMRVDTQYF
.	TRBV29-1	CSVEDLHEQFF
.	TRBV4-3	CASSLRAGLLGNEQFF
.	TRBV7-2	CASSLSRETQYF
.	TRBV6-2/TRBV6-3	CASSTLGETQYF
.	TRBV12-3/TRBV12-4	CASSLNQGGGNTIYF
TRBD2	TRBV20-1	CSPWPGGGKREQYF